The T cell receptor (beta chain) under discussion was sequenced for a study of CD8 T cells in ankylosing spondylitis. Points from the study as a whole: What seemed typical of ankylosing spondylitis blood was a TCR beta motif built from eight highly homologous variants. Before this, some motif variants had been reported in reactive arthritis synovial fluid and blood. Clones linked to disease were reported to show significant enrichment in matched ankylosing spondylitis synovial fluid.

For TCR beta, libraries came from quantitative 5'-RACE with molecular barcodes. TCRdb passed the 5' RACE reads through MiXCR, listing each CDR3 protein once. The data contain a few hundred thousand distinct CDR3 sequences, 15% to 20% of them seen just once; the ten biggest clones take up around 0.92%. Turning to this clonotype: What it binds is not known.

This CDR3 is 13 amino acids long. V shed 3 bases and J shed 7 bases, with 12 bases lying between them. CDR1 MGHDK and CDR2 SYGVNS come from the germline V gene. This sequence was found in a male donor with ankylosing spondylitis. This chain connects TRBV25-1 to TRBJ1-2; TRBD1 might be the D (6 bases). Specimen: blood, either unsorted or a sorted T cell fraction (not recorded which). The CDR3 DNA reads TGTGCCAGCAGTGACCCGGGGGCGGCTGGCTACACCTTC. Its translation is CASSDPGAAGYTF.